This entry lists 10 T cell receptor beta chains sequenced from one sample in a study of OX40 agonist ivuxolimab in advanced cancers. Assay used: immunoSEQ multiplex PCR; TCRdb lists only in-frame clones, some missing. The sample yields 100,000 or so clones, 70% to 90% seen once. This material consisted of CD4+ or CD8+ T cells sorted from blood, taken in a trial of the OX40 agonist ivuxolimab. These receptors originate from an adult with an advanced solid tumor such as melanoma, head and neck, liver or kidney cancer.

V usage is TRBV9 and J usage is TRBJ1-2; D is undetermined. In germline, CDR1 is SGDLS, CDR2 YYNGEE. Trimming cost V 4 bases and J 4 bases, with 14 bases left between them. The CDR3 consists of 14 residues. The CDR3 sequence: CASSPRELSYGYTF. CDR3 sequence (DNA): TGTGCCAGCAGCCCCCGGGAGTTAAGCTATGGCTACACCTTC.

This clone showed up just once. The V gene is TRBV7-9, the J gene TRBJ1-6, with D maybe TRBD1 (6 bases). This CDR3 comprises 14 residues. Trimming removed 3 bases at V and 7 bases at J, with 10 bases between. Germline CDR1 and CDR2: SEHNR and FQNEAQ (reference sequence). CDR3 nucleotide sequence: TGTGCCAGCAGCTTCTGGACAGCCAATTCACCCCTCCACTTT. Protein sequence: CASSFWTANSPLHF.

The chain carries TRBV6-6 and TRBJ2-5; a possible D gene is TRBD2 (5 bases). V was pared by 7 bases and J by 5 bases, with 11 bases between. Germline V gene data show CDR1 as MNHNY and CDR2 as SVGAGI (reference sequence). The CDR3 sequence is 12 residues long. In DNA, the CDR3 is TGTGCCAGCAACAAGGGAGAGGAGACCCAGTACTTC. Amino acid sequence: CASNKGEETQYF.

The genes are TRBV4-1 and TRBJ1-1; no definite D call. Germline lookup yields CDR1 MGHRA and CDR2 YSYEKL. Trimming shortened V by 2 bases and J by 2 bases, and 15 bases separated the two germline ends. The CDR3 extends over 16 amino acids. The CDR3 nucleotides are TGCGCCAGCAGCCAATTCCCACTCCCGGGTAACACTGAAGCTTTCTTT. It translates to CASSQFPLPGNTEAFF.

This rearrangement joins TRBV7-9 to TRBJ2-2; perhaps D is TRBD1 or TRBD2 (7 bases each). Germline V gene lookup returns CDR1 SEHNR and CDR2 FQNEAQ (reference sequence). With 4 bases removed from V and 8 bases from J, the gap between germline ends came to 14 bases. The CDR3 consists of 14 residues. The DNA of the CDR3 is TGTGCCAGCAGCTCCCAGGGGGGGACGGGGGAGCTGTTTTTT. It specifies CASSSQGGTGELFF.

CDR3 amino acids: CAISRDQETQYF. CDR3 nucleotides: TGTGCCATCAGCAGGGACCAAGAGACCCAGTACTTC. V gene TRBV10-3 combines with J gene TRBJ2-5; tentative D call: TRBD1 (5 bases). Germline-derived CDR1 and CDR2 are ENHRY and SYGVKD. Trimming left V 6 bases short and J 0 bases short, with 5 bases between. CDR3 length: 12 residues.

CDR3 sequence: CASSKGLAGGFTDTQYF. For the CDR3, the DNA is TGTGCCAGCAGTAAGGGACTAGCGGGAGGATTCACAGATACGCAGTATTTT. The V gene is TRBV7-3, the J gene TRBJ2-3, with 15 bases fitting TRBD2. The CDR3 consists of 17 residues. The V and J ends lost 6 bases and 2 bases, in that order; junction bases with no gene match: 6. Germline CDR1 is SGHTA and CDR2 is FQGTGA.

The chain employs TRBV4-2 and TRBJ1-2; D remains ambiguous. This CDR3 has 17 amino acids. Per germline, CDR1 LGHNA and CDR2 YNFKEQ. The V end was cut by 1 base, the J end by 4 bases, with 19 bases between. The CDR3 region has the DNA TGTGCCAGCAGCCAAGCCTCCGTCCAAGGACTCTCCTATGGCTACACCTTC. Protein: CASSQASVQGLSYGYTF.

The chain is built from TRBV7-8 and TRBJ2-7, with D perhaps matching TRBD2 (6 bases). Looked up from germline, CDR1 is SGHVS and CDR2 is FQNEAQ. Trimming removed 5 bases at V and 6 bases at J, with 17 bases between. This CDR3 spans 14 amino acids. This chain's CDR3 is CASSRDGGSGEQYF. In DNA, the CDR3 is TGTGCCAGCAGCCGGGACGGAGGGTCGGGCGAGCAGTACTTC.

J is TRBJ2-7 and V is TRBV30; possible D gene TRBD1, 5 bases. Germline CDR1 and CDR2: GTSNPN and SVGIG (reference sequence). The CDR3 has 12 amino acids. Deletions cut 3 bases from V and 6 bases from J, with 12 bases between. CDR3: CAWSLDTIEQYF. CDR3 nucleotide sequence: TGTGCCTGGAGCTTGGACACCATCGAGCAGTACTTC.